The source of this T cell receptor (beta chain) is a study of T-cell reconstitution after alpha-beta-depleted transplantation in children. The CDR3 is made up of 13 amino acids. Trimming removed 5 bases at V and 5 bases at J, with 12 bases between. The germline CDR1 and CDR2 sequences are SGHAT and FQNNGV. Unique molecular identifiers tagged the TCRbeta library. TCRdb re-called the PCR reads through MiXCR, storing one row per CDR3 protein. The sample has about 540,000 distinct CDR3 sequences; around 18% are singletons. This receptor was identified in a human donor who donated a stem cell graft to a child with acute lymphoblastic leukemia. This rearrangement joins TRBV11-2 to TRBJ2-5; D is undetermined. Sequencing used PBMCs from the stem cell graft donor, obtained from the stem cell graft. CDR3 bases: TGTGCCAGCAGCGACCCTAATAGGGAGACCCAGTACTTC. Amino acid sequence: CASSDPNRETQYF.